Included here is one T cell receptor (beta chain) sequence, with context. Germline CDR1 and CDR2: LNHNV and YYDKDF (reference sequence). The CDR3 has 13 amino acids. The junction had 2 bases not matched to a gene; V was cut back by 0 bases and J by 8 bases. In the original workflow: By means of reference gene primer amplification, nucleated cell counts were estimated. Repertoires were generated with immunoSEQ multiplex PCR, while TCRdb's copy carries only in-frame clones and drops some. V, J and clone size reflect that table, while D and trimming were determined from the DNA. The sample has some 320,000 clones; approximately 88% are singletons. The sample originates from a study of blood T cell repertoires in COVID-19. Study at large: Collection of acute and convalescent COVID-19 samples took place in the United States, Italy and Spain.

The chain carries TRBV15 and TRBJ2-3, with 7 bases aligning to TRBD2. Input material: peripheral blood. This receptor was obtained from a woman in her thirties who had recovered from COVID-19. CDR3 DNA sequence: TGTGCCACCAGCAGAGATGGGGAGGGTACGCAGTATTTT. Protein: CATSRDGEGTQYF.